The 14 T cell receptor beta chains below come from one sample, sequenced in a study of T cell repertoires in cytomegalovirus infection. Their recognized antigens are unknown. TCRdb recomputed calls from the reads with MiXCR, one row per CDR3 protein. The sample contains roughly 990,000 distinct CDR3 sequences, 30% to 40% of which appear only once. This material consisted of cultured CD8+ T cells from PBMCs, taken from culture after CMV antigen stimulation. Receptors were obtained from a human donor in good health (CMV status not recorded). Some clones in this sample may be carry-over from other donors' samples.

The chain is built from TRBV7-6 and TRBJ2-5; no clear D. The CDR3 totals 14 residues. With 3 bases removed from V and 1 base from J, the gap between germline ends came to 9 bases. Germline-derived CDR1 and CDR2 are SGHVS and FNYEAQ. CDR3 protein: CASSLDGPQETQYF. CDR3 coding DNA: TGTGCCAGCAGCTTGGACGGACCCCAAGAGACCCAGTACTTC.

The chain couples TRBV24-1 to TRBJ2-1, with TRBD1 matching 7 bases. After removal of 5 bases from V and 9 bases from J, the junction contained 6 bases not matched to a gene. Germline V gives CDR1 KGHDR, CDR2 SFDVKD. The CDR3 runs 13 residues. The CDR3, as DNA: TGTGCCACCAGTGCCAGACAGGGTCCTGAGCAGTTCTTC. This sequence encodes CATSARQGPEQFF.

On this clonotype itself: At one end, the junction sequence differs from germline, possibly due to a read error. CDR3 in amino acids: CASAEGGPYERYF. In nucleotides, the CDR3 is TGTGCCAGCGCAGAGGGGGGGCCCTACGAGCGGTACTTC. V is TRBV7-8 and J is TRBJ2-7, with D perhaps matching TRBD2 (7 bases). CDR3 length: 13 amino acids. The germline V gene encodes CDR1 SGHVS and CDR2 FQNEAQ.

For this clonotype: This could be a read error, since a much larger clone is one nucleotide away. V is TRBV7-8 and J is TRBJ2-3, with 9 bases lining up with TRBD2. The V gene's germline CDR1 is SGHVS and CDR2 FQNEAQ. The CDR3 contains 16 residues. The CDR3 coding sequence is TGTGCCGGCAGCTTTCTGGCGCGGGGGGGCAGAGATACGCAGTATTTT. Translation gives CAGSFLARGGRDTQYF.

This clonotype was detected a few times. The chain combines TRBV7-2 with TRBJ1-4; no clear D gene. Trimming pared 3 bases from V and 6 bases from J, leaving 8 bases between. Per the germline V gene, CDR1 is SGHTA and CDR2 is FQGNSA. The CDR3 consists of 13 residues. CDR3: CASSLSPYEKLFF. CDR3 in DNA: TGTGCCAGCAGCTTGAGTCCCTATGAAAAACTGTTTTTT.

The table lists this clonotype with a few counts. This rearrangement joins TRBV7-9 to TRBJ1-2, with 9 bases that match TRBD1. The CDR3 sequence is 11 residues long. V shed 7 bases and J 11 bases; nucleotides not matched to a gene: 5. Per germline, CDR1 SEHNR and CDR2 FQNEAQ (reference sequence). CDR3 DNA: TGTGCCAGCAAGCTTGGGACAGGGTACACCTTC. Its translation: CASKLGTGYTF.

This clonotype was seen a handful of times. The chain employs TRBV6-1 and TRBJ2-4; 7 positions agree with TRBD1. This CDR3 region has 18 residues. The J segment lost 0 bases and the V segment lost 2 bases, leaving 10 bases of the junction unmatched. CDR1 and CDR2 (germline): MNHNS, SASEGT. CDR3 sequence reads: CASSELRTGVLAKNIQYF. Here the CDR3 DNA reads TGTGCCAGCAGTGAACTTCGAACAGGGGTCCTAGCCAAAAACATTCAGTACTTC.

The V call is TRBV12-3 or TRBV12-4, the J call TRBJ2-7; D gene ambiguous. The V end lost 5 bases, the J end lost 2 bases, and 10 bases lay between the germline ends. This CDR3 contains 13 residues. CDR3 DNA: TGTGCCAGCAGTCACGGACCCACCTACGAGCAGTACGTC. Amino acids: CASSHGPTYEQYV.

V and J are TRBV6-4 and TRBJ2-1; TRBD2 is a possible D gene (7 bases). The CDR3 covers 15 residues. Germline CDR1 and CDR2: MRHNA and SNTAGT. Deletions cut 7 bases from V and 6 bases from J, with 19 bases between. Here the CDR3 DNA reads TGTGCCAGCACCCCGACTGGGGGGGCCTCCAATGAGCAGTTCTTC. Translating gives CASTPTGGASNEQFF.

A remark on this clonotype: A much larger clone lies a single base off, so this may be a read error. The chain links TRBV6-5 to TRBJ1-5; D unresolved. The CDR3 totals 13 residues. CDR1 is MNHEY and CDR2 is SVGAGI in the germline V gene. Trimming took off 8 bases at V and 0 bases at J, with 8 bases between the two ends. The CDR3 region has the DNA TGTGCCAGCGGGGAGAATAGCAATCAGCCCCAGCATTTT. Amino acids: CASGENSNQPQHF.

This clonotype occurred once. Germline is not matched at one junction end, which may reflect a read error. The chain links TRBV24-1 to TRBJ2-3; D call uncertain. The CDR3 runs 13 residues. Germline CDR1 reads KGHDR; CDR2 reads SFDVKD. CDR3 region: CATSDLSGDMQYF. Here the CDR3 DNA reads TGTGCCACCAGTGATTTGTCCGGAGATATGCAGTATTTT.

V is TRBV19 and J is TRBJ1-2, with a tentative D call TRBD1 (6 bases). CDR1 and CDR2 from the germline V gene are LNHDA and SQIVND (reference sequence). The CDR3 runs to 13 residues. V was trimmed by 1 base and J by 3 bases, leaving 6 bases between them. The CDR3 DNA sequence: TGTGCCAGTAGTATAGCAGGGGACTATGGCTACACCTTC. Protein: CASSIAGDYGYTF.

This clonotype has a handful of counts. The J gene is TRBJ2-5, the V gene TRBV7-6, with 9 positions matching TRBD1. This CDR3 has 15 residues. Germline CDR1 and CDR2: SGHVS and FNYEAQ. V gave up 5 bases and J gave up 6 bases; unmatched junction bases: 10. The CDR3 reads CASSLRKDRGQTQYF. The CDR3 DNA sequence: TGTGCCAGCAGCCTCCGGAAGGACAGGGGCCAGACCCAGTACTTC.

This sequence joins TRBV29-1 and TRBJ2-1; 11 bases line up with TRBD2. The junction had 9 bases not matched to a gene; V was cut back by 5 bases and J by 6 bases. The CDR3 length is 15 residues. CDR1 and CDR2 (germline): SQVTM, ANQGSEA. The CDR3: CSVYIAGGLVNEQFF. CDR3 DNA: TGCAGCGTTTACATAGCGGGGGGGCTCGTCAATGAGCAGTTCTTC.